These 18 T cell receptor beta chains share one sample of origin, sequenced in a study of cytomegalovirus exposure and HLA in healthy donors. Primers included in the PCR were 60 Vbeta and 13 Jbeta primers. Produced via immunoSEQ multiplex PCR; TCRdb's table is partial and in-frame only. This table holds approximately 150,000 clones, approximately 76% found once. The sample consisted of PBMCs. The receptors stem from a man aged 60-69 years in good health and CMV-seronegative.

This chain links TRBV27 with TRBJ2-1, with TRBD2 identical over 12 bases. Per germline, CDR1 MNHEY and CDR2 SMNVEV (reference sequence). The CDR3 has 16 residues. Trimming cost V 8 bases and J 6 bases; bases outside gene matches: 11. The CDR3 spells CASHRVASGRANEQFF. CDR3 coding DNA: TGTGCCAGCCACAGGGTAGCTAGCGGGAGGGCCAATGAGCAGTTCTTC.

A single count supports this clone. The genes are TRBV4-1 and TRBJ1-6, with D hard to call. Trimming took off 0 bases at V and 4 bases at J, with 22 bases between the two ends. The CDR3 has 20 amino acids. Germline-derived CDR1 and CDR2 are MGHRA and YSYEKL. CDR3 sequence: CASSQDNPGSGWGYNSPLHF. DNA for the CDR3: TGCGCCAGCAGCCAAGATAACCCGGGGTCCGGCTGGGGATATAATTCACCCCTCCACTTT.

The sample holds one count of this clone. The V call is TRBV19, the J call TRBJ2-5, with D possibly being TRBD2 (5 bases). This CDR3 is built from 15 residues. Trimming shortened V by 4 bases and J by 3 bases, and 15 bases separated the two germline ends. Germline V gene lookup returns CDR1 LNHDA and CDR2 SQIVND (reference sequence). The CDR3 DNA sequence: TGTGCCAGTAGTACCCCGGGGTCCGCGAAAGAGACCCAGTACTTC. It is translated as CASSTPGSAKETQYF.

The rearrangement links TRBV14 to TRBJ1-6, with D maybe TRBD1 (6 bases). Germline V CDR1 and CDR2: SGHDN, FVKESK. This CDR3 has 15 residues. Trimming pared 4 bases from V and 10 bases from J, leaving 17 bases between. The CDR3 is CASSRDTYQRSPLHF. The CDR3 coding sequence is TGTGCCAGCAGCCGGGACACCTATCAGAGGTCACCCCTCCACTTT.

The V and J genes are TRBV2 and TRBJ1-2; 8 nucleotides align to TRBD1. Germline V gives CDR1 SNHLY, CDR2 FYNNEI. The junction had 3 bases not matched to a gene; V was cut back by 2 bases and J by 7 bases. The CDR3 spans 13 residues. CDR3 in DNA: TGTGCCAGCAGTGAACAGGGGGCATCTGGCTACACCTTC. This sequence encodes CASSEQGASGYTF.

This clone was detected only once. The chain employs TRBV28 and TRBJ2-7; weak D call: TRBD2 (5 bases). CDR3 length equals 15 residues. V lost 3 bases and J lost 2, with 14 bases in between. From germline, CDR1 is MDHEN and CDR2 SYDVKM. The CDR3 bases are TGTGCCAGCAGTTTGTCATTAGCGAACACCTACGAGCAGTACTTC. Its protein product is CASSLSLANTYEQYF.

The chain uses TRBV4-1 and TRBJ2-2, with 8 bases that match TRBD2. Germline CDR1 MGHRA, CDR2 YSYEKL. The CDR3 has 16 residues. Trimming took 1 base from V and 7 from J; bases not matched to a gene: 8. CDR3 sequence reads: CASSQVPGGGSGELFF. CDR3 sequence (DNA): TGCGCCAGCAGCCAAGTCCCGGGGGGGGGTAGCGGGGAGCTGTTTTTT.

The chain uses TRBV5-4 and TRBJ2-1, with D hard to call. V was pared by 5 bases and J by 9 bases, with 12 bases between. The CDR3 runs to 12 residues. Per germline, CDR1 SGHNT and CDR2 YYREEE (reference sequence). The CDR3 region has the DNA TGTGCCAGCAGTCAAACCTCGGGTGAGCAGTTCTTC. It translates to CASSQTSGEQFF. The complete variable domain, with remaining parts taken from reference TRBV5-4 and TRBJ2-1, reads ETGVTQSPTHLIKTRGQQVTLRCSSQSGHNTVSWYQQALGQGPQFIFQYYREEENGRGNFPPRFSGLQFPNYSSELNVNALELDDSALYLCASSQTSGEQFFGPGTRLTVL.

The V call is TRBV9, the J call TRBJ2-3, with D perhaps matching TRBD1 (6 bases). With 3 bases removed from V and 2 bases from J, the gap between germline ends came to 16 bases. The CDR3 is made up of 16 amino acids. Germline CDR1 and CDR2: SGDLS and YYNGEE. Here the CDR3 DNA reads TGTGCCAGCAGCGCCCAGCCTGACAGGTTCACAGATACGCAGTATTTT. Translation: CASSAQPDRFTDTQYF. The entire variable domain, with the rest obtained from reference TRBV9 and TRBJ2-3, is as follows: DSGVTQTPKHLITATGQRVTLRCSPRSGDLSVYWYQQSLDQGLQFLIQYYNGEERAKGNILERFSAQQFPDLHSELNLSSLELGDSALYFCASSAQPDRFTDTQYFGPGTRLTVL.

The chain is built from TRBV7-8 and TRBJ2-7; 7 bases are shared with TRBD2. Germline V lookup: CDR1 SGHVS, CDR2 FQNEAQ. The CDR3 loop spans 15 amino acids. V was pared by 1 base and J by 3 bases, with 6 bases of the junction left unmatched. The CDR3 is CASSLEASGNYEQYF. The CDR3 bases are TGTGCCAGCAGCTTAGAGGCTAGCGGTAACTACGAGCAGTACTTC.

The rearrangement links TRBV28 to TRBJ2-1; 8 nucleotides line up with TRBD2. The CDR3 contains 14 residues. Germline values: CDR1 MDHEN, CDR2 SYDVKM. V dropped 9 bases and J dropped 2; count of bases not matched to a gene: 6. The CDR3 DNA reads as TGTGCCAGTGGGCCGGGGGGGGCCTACAATGAGCAGTTCTTC. As protein: CASGPGGAYNEQFF.

This clone was detected a few times. The rearrangement uses TRBV30 and TRBJ2-3, with a possible D match to TRBD1 (5 bases). Trimming removed 1 base at V and 6 bases at J, with 11 bases between. Germline V gene data show CDR1 as GTSNPN and CDR2 as SVGIG (reference sequence). This CDR3 is built from 13 residues. This CDR3 is CAWSEYQGDTQYF. DNA for the CDR3: TGTGCCTGGAGTGAATATCAGGGCGATACGCAGTATTTT.

This clone was observed a handful of times. V and J are TRBV9 and TRBJ2-2; the match to TRBD1 covers 7 bases. The CDR3 runs to 15 residues. In germline, CDR1 is SGDLS, CDR2 YYNGEE. With V trimmed by 4 bases and J by 4 bases, 7 bases remained unmatched. CDR3 coding DNA: TGTGCCAGCAGCCCCACGGGACAGATCACCGGGGAGCTGTTTTTT. Residues: CASSPTGQITGELFF.

The chain joins TRBV19 to TRBJ1-2; 7 bases are a match to TRBD1. V lost 6 bases to trimming and J lost 3 bases; unmatched junction nucleotides: 10. Germline V gives CDR1 LNHDA, CDR2 SQIVND (reference sequence). CDR3 length equals 15 residues. The CDR3, as DNA: TGTGCCAGTAGGACAGGGACGAGGGGGGACTATGGCTACACCTTC. It specifies CASRTGTRGDYGYTF.

A note on this clone: The sample contains more than one DNA sequence encoding this CDR3. CDR3 in amino acids: CASSPGSNYEQYF. The CDR3 region has the DNA TGTGCCAGCTCACCGGGCTCTAACTACGAGCAGTACTTC. This chain links TRBV18 with TRBJ2-7; D is unclear. This CDR3 is 13 amino acids long. The germline CDR1 and CDR2 sequences are KGHSH and LQKENI. Trimming cost V 3 bases and J 3 bases, with 9 bases left between them.

This clone was seen only a few times. V and J are TRBV7-9 and TRBJ2-1; 9 bases line up with TRBD2. From germline, CDR1 is SEHNR and CDR2 FQNEAQ (reference sequence). Unmatched junction bases numbered 6, after V lost 5 bases and J lost 4 bases. This CDR3 has 15 amino acids. This CDR3 is CASSGGGGQYNEQFF. The CDR3 DNA follows: TGTGCCAGCAGCGGCGGGGGGGGGCAATACAATGAGCAGTTCTTC.

CDR3 in amino acids: CAWNSGGWETQYF. CDR3 bases: TGTGCCTGGAATAGCGGGGGGTGGGAGACCCAGTACTTC. The chain employs TRBV30 and TRBJ2-5; 10 bases align to TRBD2. This CDR3 spans 13 amino acids. The junction had 4 bases not matched to a gene; V was cut back by 4 bases and J by 5 bases. CDR1 GTSNPN and CDR2 SVGIG come from the germline V gene (reference sequence).

This clone was recorded a few times. V is TRBV7-2 and J is TRBJ2-7, with D perhaps matching TRBD1 (7 bases). Germline CDR1 reads SGHTA; CDR2 reads FQGNSA. The V end lost 1 base, the J end lost 9 bases, and 19 bases lay between the germline ends. This CDR3 region has 15 residues. CDR3 protein: CASSLVPGGQRGQYF. CDR3 DNA sequence: TGTGCCAGCAGCTTAGTCCCAGGGGGGCAACGTGGGCAGTACTTC.